Detailed here is one TCR beta chain. Its antigen is undetermined. Terminally differentiated effector memory CD45RA+ cells were excluded by CCR7 positive selection of CD45RO-negative cells. The donors, healthy adults who were HIV-negative, had experienced no recent acute infections or vaccinations. Sequenced by immunoSEQ multiplex PCR; TCRdb stores in-frame clones only, minus some. Among 650,000 to 800,000 clones listed, approximately 90% were seen once. This sample was included in a study of shared clonotypes between healthy human individuals. Overall study context: Those who served as donors were two women and a few men between the ages of 18 and 49. Each donor's CD4 naive and CD4 memory cells filled three plates apiece, CD8 naive two, and CD8 memory one. Study outcomes and limitations: Naive CD4 clonotype sharing across a few donors was about 5%.

The germline V gene encodes CDR1 SGHVS and CDR2 FNYEAQ. The CDR3 runs 14 residues. V was clipped by 3 bases and J by 4 bases, with 10 bases between them. This clonotype was obtained from a man aged 30-40 years in good health. J is TRBJ2-1 and V is TRBV7-6, with D possibly TRBD2 on 5 matching bases. The sequencing sample was made of naive CD8+ T cells sorted from blood. CDR3 in DNA: TGTGCCAGCAGCTTGGGCGGGCCATACAATGAGCAGTTCTTC. This sequence encodes CASSLGGPYNEQFF.